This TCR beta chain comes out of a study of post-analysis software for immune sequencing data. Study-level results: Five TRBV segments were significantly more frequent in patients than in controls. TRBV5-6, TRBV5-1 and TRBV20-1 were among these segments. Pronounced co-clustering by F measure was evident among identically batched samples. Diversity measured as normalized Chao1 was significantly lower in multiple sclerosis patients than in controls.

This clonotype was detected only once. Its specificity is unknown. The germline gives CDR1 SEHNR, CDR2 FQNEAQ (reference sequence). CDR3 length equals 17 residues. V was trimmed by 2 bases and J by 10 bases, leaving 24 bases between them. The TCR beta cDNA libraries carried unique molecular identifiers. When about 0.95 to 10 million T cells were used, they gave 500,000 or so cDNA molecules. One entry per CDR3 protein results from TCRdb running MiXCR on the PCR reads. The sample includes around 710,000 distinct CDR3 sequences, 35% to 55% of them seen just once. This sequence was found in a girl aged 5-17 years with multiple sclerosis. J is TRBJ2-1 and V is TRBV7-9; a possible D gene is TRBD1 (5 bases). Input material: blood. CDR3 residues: CASSLYSASGRAYEQFF. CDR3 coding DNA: TGTGCCAGCAGCTTATATTCGGCCTCGGGCAGGGCCTACGAGCAGTTCTTC.